This TCR beta chain appears in the sequencing data of a study of OX40 agonist ivuxolimab in advanced cancers. This CDR3 region has 16 residues. V was clipped by 2 bases and J by 3 bases, with 16 bases between them. Germline lookup yields CDR1 KGHSH and CDR2 LQKENI. Only in-frame clones appear in the TCRdb table, and some are missing; sequencing was by immunoSEQ multiplex PCR. The sample holds approximately 130,000 clones, less than 95% seen once. The chain carries TRBV18 and TRBJ1-1; the D gene is possibly TRBD1 (6 bases). The sequencing used CD4+ or CD8+ T cells sorted from blood, collected in a trial of the OX40 agonist ivuxolimab. The TCR was taken from an adult with an advanced solid tumor such as melanoma, head and neck, liver or kidney cancer. The CDR3 nucleotides read TGTGCCAGCTCACCAAGAACCAGGGGACGGGACACTGAAGCTTTCTTT. This codes for CASSPRTRGRDTEAFF.